This entry is about one TCR beta chain. The V end was cut by 6 bases, the J end by 0 bases, with 12 bases between. The CDR3 totals 15 residues. CDR1 SGHNT and CDR2 YENEEA come from the germline V gene. The data were obtained in a study of blood T cell repertoires in COVID-19. Study context: T cells, B-cell-depleted T cells, or PBMCs supplied cDNA or gDNA.

Sequencing was performed with immunoSEQ multiplex PCR; in TCRdb, only in-frame clones are kept and a portion is missing. The sample carries roughly 330,000 clones, 75% to 90% recorded once. This chain links TRBV11-3 with TRBJ2-1; D not resolved. The specimen was PBMCs or T cells enriched from blood (not recorded which). The sequence was obtained from a man aged 25 to 40 who had recovered from COVID-19. The CDR3 region is CASSLDGSSYNEQFF. The CDR3 region has the DNA TGTGCCAGCAGTCTCGACGGGTCCTCCTACAATGAGCAGTTCTTC.